This T cell receptor beta chain was sequenced in a study of shared clonotypes between healthy human individuals. Some clones are missing from TCRdb's copy, which holds only in-frame ones; the method was immunoSEQ multiplex PCR. The sample records a few million clones, over 85% being singletons. Regarding the study as a whole: A generally larger estimated richness was seen in naive subsets than in memory subsets.

Details on this clone: Antigen specificity is unknown. Other DNA sequences in the sample encode the same CDR3.

Sample: naive CD4+ T cells from PBMCs. Subset described: CD45RA+ positively selected. The TCR sequence derives from a man in his late teens or twenties in good health. Some clones in this sample may be carry-over from other donors' samples.

The chain's CDR3 is CASSYSASTDTQYF. The DNA for the CDR3 is TGTGCCAGCAGTTATAGTGCTAGCACAGATACGCAGTATTTT. The chain uses TRBV6-5 and TRBJ2-3; D is unclear. Trimming pared 3 bases from V and 0 bases from J, leaving 7 bases between. This CDR3 is 14 amino acids long. Per the germline V gene, CDR1 is MNHEY and CDR2 is SVGAGI.